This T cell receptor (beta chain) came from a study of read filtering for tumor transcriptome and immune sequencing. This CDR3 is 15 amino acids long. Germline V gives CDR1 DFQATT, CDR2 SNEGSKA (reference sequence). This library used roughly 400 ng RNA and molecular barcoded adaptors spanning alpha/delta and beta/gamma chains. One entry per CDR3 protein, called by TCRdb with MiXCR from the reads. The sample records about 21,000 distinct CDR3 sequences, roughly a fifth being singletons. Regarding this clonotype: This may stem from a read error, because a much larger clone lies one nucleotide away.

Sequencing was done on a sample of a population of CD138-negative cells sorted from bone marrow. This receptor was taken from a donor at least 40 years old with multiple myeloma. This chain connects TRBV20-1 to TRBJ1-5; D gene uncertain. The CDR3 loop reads CSATHPGLGNQPRHF. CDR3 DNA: TGCAGTGCCACGCATCCGGGCCTGGGCAATCAGCCCCGGCATTTT.